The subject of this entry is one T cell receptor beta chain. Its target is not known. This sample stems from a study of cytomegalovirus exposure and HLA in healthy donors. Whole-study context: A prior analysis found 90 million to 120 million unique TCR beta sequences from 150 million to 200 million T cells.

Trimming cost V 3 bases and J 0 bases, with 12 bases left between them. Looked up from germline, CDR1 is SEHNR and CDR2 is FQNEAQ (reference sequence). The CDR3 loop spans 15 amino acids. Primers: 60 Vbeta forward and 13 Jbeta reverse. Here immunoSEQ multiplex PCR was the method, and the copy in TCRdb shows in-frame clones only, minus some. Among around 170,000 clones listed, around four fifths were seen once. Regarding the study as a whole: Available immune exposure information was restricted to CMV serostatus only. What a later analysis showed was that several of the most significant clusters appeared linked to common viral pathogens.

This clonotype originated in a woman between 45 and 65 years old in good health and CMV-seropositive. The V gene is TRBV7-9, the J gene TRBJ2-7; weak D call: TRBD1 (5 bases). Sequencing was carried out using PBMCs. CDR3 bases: TGTGCCAGCAGCTTTCTGGACACCAGCTCCTACGAGCAGTACTTC. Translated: CASSFLDTSSYEQYF.